The clone carrying this T cell receptor (beta chain) was recorded many times. Antigen: not known. The CDR3 loop spans 14 amino acids. Germline CDR1 is MNHEY and CDR2 is SVGEGT. Trimming took 6 bases from V and 3 from J, leaving 11 bases between them. Under 3 months was the duration of disease in ophthalmopathy patients, who also had a Clinical Activity Score of at least 3 and a NOSPECS grade of at least 4. Patients were excluded for uncontrolled infection, other autoimmune disease, pregnancy or lactation. PBMCs were obtained from 7.5 to 10 ml fresh peripheral blood. The entry originates in a study of T cells in Graves' hyperthyroidism and ophthalmopathy. Amplified TCR beta CDR3 regions came from RNA transcripts. First-round RT-PCR with HTBI primers amplified the TCR CDR3 region. TCRdb re-called the multiplex PCR reads with MiXCR, one entry per CDR3 protein. The table has approximately 620,000 distinct CDR3 sequences, more than 15% seen once.

Broader study findings: Most expanded thyroid clonotypes above 0.001 also appeared in blood.

Specimen: blood. The TCR comes from a woman in her 40s with Graves' ophthalmopathy. The chain recombines TRBV6-2 or TRBV6-3 with TRBJ2-2; D remains ambiguous. The CDR3, as DNA: TGTGCCAGCAGCAAACGAAGGGACACCGGGGAGCTGTTTTTT. It codes for CASSKRRDTGELFF.